This T cell receptor (beta chain) stems from a study of shared clonotypes between healthy human individuals. Each subset's genomic DNA was split evenly across several immunoSEQ plates. Some clones are missing from TCRdb's copy, which holds only in-frame ones; the method was immunoSEQ multiplex PCR. The data show some 2 million clones, with approximately 94% seen just once and 0.85% to 1.3% held by the top ten. In regard to this clone: Its antigen is unknown.

Germline V gene sequence: CDR1 MDHEN, CDR2 SYDVKM. Trimming removed 5 bases from V and 5 bases from J, with 4 bases in between. This CDR3 is 11 amino acids long. Whole-study findings and limits: Non-shared clonotypes showed lower generation probabilities than clonotypes common to all four donors. Donors were few, which limited the genetic and exposure-history diversity represented.

Terminally differentiated effector memory CD45RA+ cells were excluded from the naive CD8 cells, which were CD45RO-negative and positively selected for CCR7. The sample consisted of naive CD8+ T cells sorted from blood. This chain joins TRBV28 and TRBJ2-1, with D uncertain. This clonotype originated in a man younger than 30 in good health. CDR3 region: CASSPDNEQFF. The CDR3 DNA reads as TGTGCCAGCAGTCCGGACAATGAGCAGTTCTTC.